This T cell receptor (beta chain) comes out of a study of blood T cell repertoires in COVID-19. Study background: Material from acute and convalescent COVID-19 was sourced from the United States, Italy and Spain.

Patients in Seattle were enrolled during active infection, then followed longitudinally. V shed 3 bases, J shed 4 bases, and the junction held 12 bases outside the gene matches. Germline assignment: CDR1 GTSNPN and CDR2 SVGIG (reference sequence). The CDR3 has 17 amino acids. TCRdb's copy holds only in-frame clones and misses some; the assay was immunoSEQ multiplex PCR. Counted here are 450,000 or so clones, 80% to 90% occurring once; the ten biggest clones make up 0.7% to 0.85%. Sequenced input: peripheral blood. The rearrangement joins TRBV30 to TRBJ2-1, with TRBD2 matching over 10 bases. This TCR was sampled from a man aged 18 to 30 with COVID-19, enrolled during active disease. The CDR3 reads CAWRAPGLATTYNEQFF. The CDR3 DNA follows: TGTGCCTGGAGGGCTCCGGGACTAGCGACCACTTACAATGAGCAGTTCTTC.